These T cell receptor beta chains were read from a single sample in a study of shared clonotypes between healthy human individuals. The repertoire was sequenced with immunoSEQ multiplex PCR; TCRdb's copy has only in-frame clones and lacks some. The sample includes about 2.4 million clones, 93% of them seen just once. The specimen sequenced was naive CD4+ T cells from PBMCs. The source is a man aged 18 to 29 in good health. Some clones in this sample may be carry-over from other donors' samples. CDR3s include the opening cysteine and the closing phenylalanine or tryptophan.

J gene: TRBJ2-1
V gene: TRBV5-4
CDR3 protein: CASSLAGTSGYNEQFF

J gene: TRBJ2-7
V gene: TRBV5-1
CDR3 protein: CASSLGGLAGPDYEQYF

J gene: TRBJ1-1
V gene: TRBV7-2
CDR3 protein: CASSLLKGRVTEAFF

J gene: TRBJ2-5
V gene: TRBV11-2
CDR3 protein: CASSLSGRIQETQYF

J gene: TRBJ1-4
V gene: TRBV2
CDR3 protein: CASSGTGTTNEKLFF

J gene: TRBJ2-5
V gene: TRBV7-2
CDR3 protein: CASSLAPAGGVETQYF

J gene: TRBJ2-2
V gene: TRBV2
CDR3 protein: CASSEGLAGEAGELFF

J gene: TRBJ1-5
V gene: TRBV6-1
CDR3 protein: CASSEAYRGGQPQHF

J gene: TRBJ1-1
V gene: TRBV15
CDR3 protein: CATSRVGTAEAFF

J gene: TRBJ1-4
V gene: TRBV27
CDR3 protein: CARGFIETGEKKLFF

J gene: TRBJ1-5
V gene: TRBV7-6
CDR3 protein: CASSLGGSQPQHF

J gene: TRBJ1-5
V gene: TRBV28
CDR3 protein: CASSLGGGRNQPQHF

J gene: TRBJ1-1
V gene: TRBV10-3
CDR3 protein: CASKTGDTEAFF

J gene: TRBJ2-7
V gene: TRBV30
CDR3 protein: CAWSAILPGTGGTEQYF

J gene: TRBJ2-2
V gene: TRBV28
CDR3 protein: CASSLGDRVTGELFF

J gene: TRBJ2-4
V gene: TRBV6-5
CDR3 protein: CASSYASRGAKNIQYF

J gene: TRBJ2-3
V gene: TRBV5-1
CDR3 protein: CASSSGLFTDTQYF

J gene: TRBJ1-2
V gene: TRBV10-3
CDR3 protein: CAISESTRQGYSGNGYTF

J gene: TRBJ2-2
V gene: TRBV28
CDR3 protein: CASYGTGNTGELFF

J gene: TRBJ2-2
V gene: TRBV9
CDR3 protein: CASGQGGNTGELFF

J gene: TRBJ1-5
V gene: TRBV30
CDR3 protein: CAWSVLDQPQHF

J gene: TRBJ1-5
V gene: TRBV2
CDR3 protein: CASNHNSNQPQHF

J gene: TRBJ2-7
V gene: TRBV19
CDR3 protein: CASSTLTGTYEQYF

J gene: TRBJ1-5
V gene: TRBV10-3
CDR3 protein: CAISPDRSNQPQHF

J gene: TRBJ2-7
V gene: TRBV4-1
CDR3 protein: CASSQDEGAKSSYEQYF

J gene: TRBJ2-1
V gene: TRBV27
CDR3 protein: CASSSRQTFSYNEQFF

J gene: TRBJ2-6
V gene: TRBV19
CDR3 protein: CASSPPAGKSGANVLTF

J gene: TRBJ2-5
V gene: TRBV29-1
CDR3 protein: CSVSRLAGGPGETQYF

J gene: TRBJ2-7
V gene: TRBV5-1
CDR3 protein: CASSLGGMGSGAYEQYF

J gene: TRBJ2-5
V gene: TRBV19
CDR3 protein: CASSIMGTGEETQYF

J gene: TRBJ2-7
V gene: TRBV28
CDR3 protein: CASSSPFSGYEQYF

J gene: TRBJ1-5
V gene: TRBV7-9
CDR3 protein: CASSLAGGNQPQHF

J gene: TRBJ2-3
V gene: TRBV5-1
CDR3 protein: CASRAWGGTDTQYF

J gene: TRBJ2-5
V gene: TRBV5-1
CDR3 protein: CASRAGISRDQETQYF

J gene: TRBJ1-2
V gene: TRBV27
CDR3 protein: CASSLYIRGANYGYTF

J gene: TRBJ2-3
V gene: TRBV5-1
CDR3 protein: CASSLAGREAGTDTQYF

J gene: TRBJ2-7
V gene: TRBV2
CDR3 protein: CASRLAGLVQYF

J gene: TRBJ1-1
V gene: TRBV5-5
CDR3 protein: CASSWTGAAEAFF

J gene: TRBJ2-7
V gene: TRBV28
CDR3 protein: CASGQGRGGGEQYF

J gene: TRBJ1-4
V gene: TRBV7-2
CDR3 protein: CASSSPRGGINEKLFF